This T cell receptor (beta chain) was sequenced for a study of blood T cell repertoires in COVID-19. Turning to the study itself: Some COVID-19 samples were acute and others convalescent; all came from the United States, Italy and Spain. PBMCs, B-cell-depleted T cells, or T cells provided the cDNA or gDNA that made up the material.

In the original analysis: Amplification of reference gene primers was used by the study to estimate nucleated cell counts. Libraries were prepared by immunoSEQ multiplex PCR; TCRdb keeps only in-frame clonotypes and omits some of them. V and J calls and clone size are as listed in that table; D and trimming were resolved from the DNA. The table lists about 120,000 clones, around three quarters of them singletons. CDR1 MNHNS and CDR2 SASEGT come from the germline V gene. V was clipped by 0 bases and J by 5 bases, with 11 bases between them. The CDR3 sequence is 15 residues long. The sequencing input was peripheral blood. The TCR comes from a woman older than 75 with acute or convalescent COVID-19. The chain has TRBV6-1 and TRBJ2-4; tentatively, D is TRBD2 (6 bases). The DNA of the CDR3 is TGTGCCAGCAGTGAAGCCACGGGGACTGAAAACATTCAGTACTTC. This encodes CASSEATGTENIQYF.